Presented here are 10 T cell receptor beta chains from one specimen sequenced in a study of shared clonotypes between healthy human individuals. Repertoires were generated with immunoSEQ multiplex PCR, while TCRdb's copy carries only in-frame clones and drops some. Seen here are millions of clones, about 92% observed once, and the top ten hold about 0.13%. Sequences were obtained from naive CD4+ T cells sorted from blood. The subset here: CD45RA+ positively selected. These receptors all come from a man aged 18 to 30 in good health.

Only a few counts were recorded for this clone. This chain uses TRBV9 with TRBJ2-2; maybe TRBD1 (6 bases). From germline, CDR1 is SGDLS and CDR2 YYNGEE. Trimming stripped 3 bases from V and 3 bases from J, with 12 bases between. The CDR3 covers 15 residues. The CDR3 loop is CASSENRAHTGELFF. Written as DNA, the CDR3 is TGTGCCAGCAGCGAGAACAGGGCCCACACCGGGGAGCTGTTTTTT.

As regards this clone: Other DNA sequences in the same sample also yield this CDR3. This chain joins TRBV28 and TRBJ1-2; D is unclear. Germline V gene lookup returns CDR1 MDHEN and CDR2 SYDVKM. V lost 2 bases to trimming and J lost 5 bases, with 9 bases between them. The CDR3 has 13 residues. Here the CDR3 reads CASSLGGPYGYTF. CDR3 coding DNA: TGTGCCAGCAGTTTAGGTGGACCGTATGGCTACACCTTC.

Of note for this clone: At one of its ends the junction is not consistent with the germline gene, which may arise from a read error. This rearrangement joins TRBV6-1 to TRBJ2-1; no clear D. The CDR3 has 13 amino acids. Germline V gives CDR1 MNHNS, CDR2 SASEGT. CDR3 loop: CASSQATYNEQFF. For the CDR3, the DNA is TGTGCCAGCAGTCAAGCGACCTACAATGAGCAGTTCTTC.

V and J are TRBV7-9 and TRBJ2-2; no clear D gene. This CDR3 is 14 amino acids long. CDR1 and CDR2 from the germline V gene are SEHNR and FQNEAQ (reference sequence). V lost 1 base and J 1 base, leaving 4 bases between the germline ends. The CDR3 nucleotides are TGTGCCAGCAGCTTAGGAAGGAACACCGGGGAGCTGTTTTTT. This translates into CASSLGRNTGELFF.

This clone was seen just once. The chain links TRBV7-9 to TRBJ2-5; the match to TRBD1 covers 9 bases. This CDR3 comprises 19 residues. Trimming cost V 2 bases and J 3 bases; bases outside gene matches: 16. Germline V CDR1 and CDR2: SEHNR, FQNEAQ (reference sequence). DNA of the CDR3: TGTGCCAGCAGCTTAATGGGGACAGGGAGTTTTAGGACCAAAGAGACCCAGTACTTC. This translates into CASSLMGTGSFRTKETQYF.

The chain recombines TRBV7-2 with TRBJ2-5; 9 bases map to TRBD2. Germline CDR1 SGHTA, CDR2 FQGNSA. This CDR3 comprises 16 residues. V gave up 2 bases and J gave up 4 bases; unmatched junction bases: 8. The CDR3 coding sequence is TGTGCCAGCAGCTTATTCGCTAGCGGGAAGAGAGAGACCCAGTACTTC. Its translation is CASSLFASGKRETQYF.

This clone was observed a single time. The V gene is TRBV28, the J gene TRBJ1-5; D uncertain. Germline CDR1 is MDHEN and CDR2 is SYDVKM. V gave up 6 bases and J gave up 0 bases, with 12 bases separating them. CDR3 length: 15 residues. The CDR3 sequence is CASSLRGVSNQPQHF. The DNA of the CDR3 is TGTGCCAGCAGCCTCCGTGGGGTTAGCAATCAGCCCCAGCATTTT.

The chain uses TRBV11-2 and TRBJ1-6; maybe TRBD1 (5 bases). The CDR3 loop spans 15 amino acids. Trimming stripped 5 bases from V and 3 bases from J, with 11 bases between. Per the germline V gene, CDR1 is SGHAT and CDR2 is FQNNGV. CDR3 nucleotide sequence: TGTGCCAGCAGCCCAACAGGAAACTATAATTCACCCCTCCACTTT. Amino acids: CASSPTGNYNSPLHF.

The chain carries TRBV4-2 and TRBJ2-7; TRBD1 matches 7 bases. J lost 5 bases, V lost 3 bases, and 7 bases had no gene match. CDR3 length: 14 amino acids. The germline V gene encodes CDR1 LGHNA and CDR2 YNFKEQ. For the CDR3, the DNA is TGTGCCAGCAGCCACGGGACAGACGAGAACGAGCAGTACTTC. Protein product: CASSHGTDENEQYF.

The rearrangement links TRBV4-3 to TRBJ1-1, with unresolved D. V lost 10 bases and J 3 bases, leaving 18 bases between the germline ends. The CDR3 is 14 residues long. The germline CDR1 and CDR2 sequences are LGHNA and YSLEER. As DNA, the CDR3 is TGCGCCACCAGAATCGTTCTTGGCGACACTGAAGCTTTCTTT. Translated: CATRIVLGDTEAFF.